Listed below are T cell receptor beta chains from one sample, sequenced in a study of T-cell reconstitution after alpha-beta-depleted transplantation in children. MiXCR, applied by TCRdb to the PCR reads, yields one record per CDR3 protein. The table lists around 960,000 distinct CDR3 sequences, around 30% of them singletons. The material was PBMCs, mostly from graft donor cells, obtained 360 days after TCRalphabeta/CD19-depleted stem cell transplant. The receptors derive from a boy less than two years old who had a stem cell transplant for SCID, so the T cells may come from the graft donor. CDR3s include the opening cysteine and the closing phenylalanine or tryptophan. D genes are given only for firm matches. Clone sizes are given selectively: once, few, many, or a class where the clone is expanded.

J,V,D,size,CDR3,DNA
TRBJ1-1,TRBV5-1,-,-,CASSLAVVGEAFF,TGCGCCAGCAGCTTGGCTGTCGTCGGCGAAGCTTTCTTT
TRBJ2-1,TRBV20-1,-,once,CSAQASYNEQFF,TGCAGTGCCCAAGCATCTTACAATGAGCAGTTCTTC
TRBJ1-6,TRBV3-1,-,few,CASSLGGFNSPLHF,TGTGCCAGCAGCCTAGGCGGGTTTAATTCACCCCTCCACTTT
TRBJ1-2,TRBV1,-,-,CTSSQNPRDRGSSYTF,TGCACCAGCAGCCAAAATCCTCGGGACAGAGGTAGCAGCTACACCTTC
TRBJ2-2,TRBV20-1,TRBD1,few,CSARGDRANTGELFF,TGCAGTGCTAGAGGTGACAGGGCGAACACCGGGGAGCTGTTTTTT
TRBJ2-7,TRBV21-1,-,many,CASSYRLAMPYEQYF,TGTGCCAGCAGCTACCGACTAGCGATGCCCTACGAGCAGTACTTC
TRBJ2-7,TRBV7-8,-,few,CASSLNAGDPEQYF,TGTGCCAGCAGCTTAAATGCAGGGGACCCCGAGCAGTACTTC
TRBJ2-7,TRBV5-1,-,few,CASSWGDRISYEQYF,TGCGCCAGCAGCTGGGGCGACAGGATCTCCTACGAGCAGTACTTC
TRBJ1-1,TRBV5-1,-,-,CASSFAEMNTEAFF,TGCGCCAGCAGCTTTGCAGAGATGAACACTGAAGCTTTCTTT
TRBJ2-5,TRBV5-1,-,many,CASSLGAVSFQETQYF,TGCGCCAGCAGCTTAGGGGCAGTCTCCTTCCAAGAGACCCAGTACTTC
TRBJ1-2,TRBV12-3/TRBV12-4,TRBD1,-,CASSLTGGPYGYTF,TGTGCCAGCAGTTTAACAGGGGGCCCCTATGGCTACACCTTC
TRBJ2-5,TRBV15,-,few,CATSTGTGEETQYF,TGTGCCACCAGCACGGGGACCGGTGAAGAGACCCAGTACTTC
TRBJ2-7,TRBV28,-,few,CASSFHGPNYEQYF,TGTGCCAGCAGTTTCCACGGACCTAACTACGAGCAGTACTTC
TRBJ1-2,TRBV5-1,-,few,CASSLGPGADYGYTF,TGCGCCAGCAGCTTGGGCCCAGGGGCAGACTATGGCTACACCTTC
TRBJ2-1,TRBV12-3/TRBV12-4,-,few,CASSRTGRGDNEQFF,TGTGCCAGCAGTCGGACAGGGAGGGGTGACAATGAGCAGTTCTTC
TRBJ1-1,TRBV5-1,-,-,CASSLAAGGGRAIAEAFF,TGCGCCAGCAGCTTGGCGGCCGGCGGGGGCAGGGCGATCGCTGAAGCTTTCTTT
TRBJ1-1,TRBV27,-,few,CASSWGGTMNTEAFF,TGTGCCAGCAGCTGGGGGGGGACAATGAACACTGAAGCTTTCTTT
TRBJ2-2,TRBV12-3/TRBV12-4,TRBD2,-,CASSDLAGGLTGELFF,TGTGCCAGCAGCGACCTAGCGGGGGGCCTCACCGGGGAGCTGTTTTTT
TRBJ2-1,TRBV12-3/TRBV12-4,-,-,CASSFGRAEQFF,TGTGCCAGCAGTTTCGGGCGGGCTGAGCAGTTCTTC
TRBJ2-7,TRBV12-3/TRBV12-4,TRBD1,few,CASSPTRTGGSYEQYF,TGTGCCAGCAGTCCCACCCGGACAGGGGGTTCCTACGAGCAGTACTTC
TRBJ1-5,TRBV20-1,-,few,CSATSHSNQPQHF,TGCAGTGCTACGTCCCATAGCAATCAGCCCCAGCATTTT
TRBJ2-7,TRBV10-3,-,few,CATSGLRGQYF,TGTGCCACCTCGGGTCTACGAGGGCAGTACTTC
TRBJ1-6,TRBV20-1,-,-,CSARGRSSYNSPLHF,TGCAGTGCCAGAGGTCGGAGCTCCTATAATTCACCCCTCCACTTT
TRBJ2-1,TRBV11-2,TRBD2,-,CASRPTGGPSYNEQFF,TGTGCCAGCAGACCGACGGGGGGGCCCTCCTACAATGAGCAGTTCTTC
TRBJ1-1,TRBV5-1,-,-,CASSKSLGNTEAFF,TGCGCCAGCAGCAAAAGTTTAGGCAACACTGAAGCTTTCTTT
TRBJ2-1,TRBV9,-,-,CASSVGWGLPKSSSYNEQFF,TGTGCCAGCAGCGTAGGGTGGGGGCTCCCAAAATCGAGCTCCTACAATGAGCAGTTCTTC
TRBJ2-3,TRBV4-3,-,-,CASSQEAQGTQYF,TGCGCCAGCAGCCAAGAGGCTCAAGGTACGCAGTATTTT
TRBJ2-1,TRBV6-1,TRBD2,few,CASSTGTDTSGGRNEQFF,TGTGCCAGCAGCACCGGGACAGACACTAGCGGGGGGAGGAATGAGCAGTTCTTC
TRBJ2-5,TRBV3-1,-,few,CASNNEWETQYF,TGTGCCAGCAACAACGAGTGGGAGACCCAGTACTTC
TRBJ1-2,TRBV29-1,-,few,CSVVQGFDYGYTF,TGCAGCGTTGTCCAGGGCTTTGACTATGGCTACACCTTC
TRBJ2-2,TRBV12-3/TRBV12-4,TRBD2,few,CASTATGGASTGELFF,TGTGCCAGCACCGCTACCGGGGGGGCTTCAACCGGGGAGCTGTTTTTT
TRBJ1-1,TRBV20-1,TRBD1,few,CSARGDRGITEAFF,TGCAGTGCTAGAGGAGACAGGGGGATCACTGAAGCTTTCTTT
TRBJ1-1,TRBV20-1,-,-,CGYPHTEAFF,TGCGGATACCCTCACACTGAAGCTTTCTTT
TRBJ1-5,TRBV4-3,-,few,CASSQFGAGNQPQHF,TGCGCCAGCAGTCAATTCGGGGCTGGCAATCAGCCCCAGCATTTT
TRBJ2-4,TRBV9,-,few,CASSADASIQYF,TGTGCCAGCAGCGCCGACGCAAGCATTCAGTACTTC
TRBJ2-7,TRBV20-1,-,-,CSASVREDEQYF,TGCAGTGCTAGCGTAAGGGAAGACGAGCAGTACTTC
TRBJ1-4,TRBV6-5,TRBD1,-,CASSYTGTANEKLFF,TGTGCCAGCAGTTACACCGGGACAGCTAATGAAAAACTGTTTTTT
TRBJ2-5,TRBV5-1,-,-,CASSLQGFGGQETQYF,TGCGCCAGCAGCTTGCAGGGGTTTGGAGGACAAGAGACCCAGTACTTC
TRBJ1-1,TRBV20-1,-,-,CSASGVVWAFF,TGCAGTGCGAGTGGGGTAGTTTGGGCTTTCTTT
TRBJ2-1,TRBV18,TRBD2,once,CASSPLAGPTYNEQFF,TGTGCCAGCTCTCCACTAGCGGGTCCTACCTACAATGAGCAGTTCTTC
TRBJ2-1,TRBV10-1,TRBD1,few,CASSESPGQGSYNEQFF,TGCGCCAGCAGTGAGTCGCCGGGACAGGGCTCCTACAATGAGCAGTTCTTC
TRBJ1-1,TRBV12-3/TRBV12-4,TRBD1,few,CASSMTGAGSTEAFF,TGTGCCAGCAGTATGACAGGGGCCGGCTCCACTGAAGCTTTCTTT
TRBJ1-1,TRBV6-1,TRBD1,few,CASSPGTGRGSTEAFF,TGTGCCAGCAGTCCCGGGACAGGGAGGGGGAGCACTGAAGCTTTCTTT
TRBJ2-7,TRBV28,TRBD1,many,CASTPGQASYEQYF,TGTGCCAGCACCCCGGGACAGGCCTCCTACGAGCAGTACTTC